Each of the 15 T cell receptor beta chains below was sequenced from the same sample in a study of cytomegalovirus exposure and HLA in healthy donors. This PCR relied on a set of 60 Vbeta primers and 13 Jbeta primers. Some clones are missing from TCRdb's copy, which holds only in-frame ones; the method was immunoSEQ multiplex PCR. The sample gives about 140,000 clones, roughly 89% of which show up once; 4.5% to 6.5% is in the top ten. The sequenced sample consisted of PBMCs. The source is a woman aged 25 to 39 in good health and CMV-seronegative.

The rearrangement joins TRBV6-4 to TRBJ1-3; 8 nucleotides align to TRBD1. The J segment lost 8 bases and the V segment lost 6 bases, leaving 9 bases of the junction unmatched. There are 14 residues in the CDR3. The V gene's germline CDR1 is MRHNA and CDR2 SNTAGT. The CDR3: CASSWDRPIYTIYF. The DNA for the CDR3 is TGTGCCAGCAGCTGGGACAGGCCCATATACACCATATATTTT.

The chain is built from TRBV18 and TRBJ2-5; 14 nucleotides match TRBD2. From germline, CDR1 is KGHSH and CDR2 LQKENI. Germline trimming cut 3 bases from V and 5 bases from J; bases unmatched to any gene: 5. The CDR3 has 16 amino acids. The CDR3 here is CASSPLGLAGVETQYF. CDR3 coding DNA: TGTGCCAGCTCACCCCTGGGACTAGCGGGAGTGGAGACCCAGTACTTC.

The gene calls are TRBV5-4 and TRBJ2-7; TRBD2 aligns across 9 bases. Germline V gene lookup returns CDR1 SGHNT and CDR2 YYREEE (reference sequence). The CDR3 runs to 14 residues. V trimming: 4 bases; J trimming: 6 bases; junction bases outside the gene matches: 8. CDR3 amino acids: CASSQGLAPAEQYF. DNA for the CDR3: TGTGCCAGCAGCCAGGGACTAGCTCCCGCCGAGCAGTACTTC.

This clone was counted a few times. The chain uses TRBV5-4 and TRBJ2-1, with D possibly TRBD1 on 5 matching bases. Germline V lookup: CDR1 SGHNT, CDR2 YYREEE (reference sequence). The V gene lost 1 base and the J gene lost 0 bases, with 11 bases spanning the gap. CDR3 size: 16 residues. CDR3 nucleotides: TGTGCCAGCAGCTTGTACAGGACCAGCTCCTACAATGAGCAGTTCTTC. Residues: CASSLYRTSSYNEQFF.

This clone was detected only once. V is TRBV9 and J is TRBJ2-1, with unresolved D. The CDR3 covers 11 residues. V was shortened by 7 bases and J by 9 bases, with 11 bases between the two germline ends. Germline CDR1 reads SGDLS; CDR2 reads YYNGEE. The CDR3 reads CASSRSFEQFF. Here the CDR3 DNA reads TGTGCCAGCTCCCGGTCTTTTGAGCAGTTCTTC.

The chain joins TRBV4-2 to TRBJ1-4; D is unresolved. Trimming stripped 4 bases from V and 1 base from J, with 10 bases between. The CDR3 totals 15 residues. Germline CDR1 and CDR2: LGHNA and YNFKEQ. The CDR3 sequence: CASSRLTGTNEKLFF. For the CDR3, the DNA is TGTGCCAGCAGCCGGCTGACGGGAACTAATGAAAAACTGTTTTTT.

The chain recombines TRBV4-1 with TRBJ1-5; 7 bases match TRBD1. Germline CDR1 MGHRA, CDR2 YSYEKL. The junction had 6 bases not matched to a gene; V was cut back by 0 bases and J by 7 bases. The CDR3 runs 15 residues. The CDR3, as DNA: TGCGCCAGCAGCCAAGACAAGGGGGCAGGACAGCCCCAGCATTTT. Translating gives CASSQDKGAGQPQHF.

The chain employs TRBV9 and TRBJ2-1, with 8 bases lining up with TRBD1. CDR1 and CDR2 from the germline V gene are SGDLS and YYNGEE. Trimming at V came to 1 base and at J to 4 bases, leaving 7 bases not matched to a gene. The CDR3 length is 16 residues. Written as DNA, the CDR3 is TGTGCCAGCAGCGTAAACCGGGACAGGCTATACAATGAGCAGTTCTTC. Its translation is CASSVNRDRLYNEQFF.

The J gene is TRBJ1-2, the V gene TRBV4-3; 9 nucleotides agree with TRBD1. The CDR3 sequence is 16 residues long. Germline V gives CDR1 LGHNA, CDR2 YSLEER. The junction had 4 bases not matched to a gene; V was cut back by 0 bases and J by 2 bases. The CDR3 reads CASSQDQQGANYGYTF. CDR3 nucleotide sequence: TGCGCCAGCAGCCAAGATCAACAGGGGGCGAACTATGGCTACACCTTC.

The chain combines TRBV9 with TRBJ2-5; TRBD2 agrees at 16 bases. V shed 0 bases, J shed 7 bases, and the junction held 6 bases outside the gene matches. The CDR3 is 17 residues long. CDR1 is SGDLS and CDR2 is YYNGEE in the germline V gene. The CDR3 DNA reads as TGTGCCAGCAGCGTAGGAGGGACTAGCGGGGGGGCGTGGACCCAGTACTTC. This translates into CASSVGGTSGGAWTQYF. Variable domain in full (rest from reference TRBV9 and TRBJ2-5): DSGVTQTPKHLITATGQRVTLRCSPRSGDLSVYWYQQSLDQGLQFLIQYYNGEERAKGNILERFSAQQFPDLHSELNLSSLELGDSALYFCASSVGGTSGGAWTQYFGPGTRLLVL.

Worth noting for this clone: The sample carries other DNA sequences with the same CDR3. The chain is built from TRBV4-3 and TRBJ2-5; a possible D gene is TRBD2 (6 bases). Trimming cost V 1 base and J 4 bases, with 13 bases left between them. Germline lookup yields CDR1 LGHNA and CDR2 YSLEER. The CDR3 has 15 amino acids. This CDR3 is CASSQGGGAGETQYF. The CDR3 DNA reads as TGCGCCAGCAGCCAAGGAGGCGGGGCGGGAGAGACCCAGTACTTC.

The chain joins TRBV10-3 to TRBJ1-4; D may be TRBD1 (6 bases). With 0 bases removed from V and 7 bases from J, the gap between germline ends came to 12 bases. Germline loops: CDR1 ENHRY, CDR2 SYGVKD. This CDR3 is 15 amino acids long. This chain's CDR3 is CAISESGGVGEKLFF. CDR3 sequence (DNA): TGTGCCATCAGTGAGTCTGGGGGCGTCGGTGAAAAACTGTTTTTT.

The chain combines TRBV9 with TRBJ1-6; TRBD1 aligns across 7 bases. The V segment lost 0 bases and the J segment 6 bases; nucleotides outside the gene matches: 3. Germline V gene sequence: CDR1 SGDLS, CDR2 YYNGEE. The CDR3 spans 15 residues. The CDR3 bases are TGTGCCAGCAGCGTAGGACAGGGAGGTAATTCACCCCTCCACTTT. Translated, it gives CASSVGQGGNSPLHF.

V gene TRBV5-4 combines with J gene TRBJ2-6; no firm D call. Germline assignment: CDR1 SGHNT and CDR2 YYREEE (reference sequence). CDR3 size: 14 residues. V was clipped by 4 bases and J by 1 base, with 6 bases between them. The CDR3 nucleotides are TGTGCCAGCAGCCCGTTTTCTGGGGCCAACGTCCTGACTTTC. It yields the protein CASSPFSGANVLTF.

This clone was counted only a few times. The gene calls are TRBV7-9 and TRBJ1-1; D might be TRBD1 (6 bases). The CDR3 runs to 16 residues. Per the germline V gene, CDR1 is SEHNR and CDR2 is FQNEAQ (reference sequence). V lost 0 bases and J lost 3, with 14 bases in between. The CDR3 DNA reads as TGTGCCAGCAGCTTAGCGCCGGGGGAGGGGGACACTGAAGCTTTCTTT. Residues: CASSLAPGEGDTEAFF.